This T cell receptor (beta chain) derives from a study of blood T cell repertoires in COVID-19. Background on the study: The origin of the acute and convalescent COVID-19 samples was the United States, Italy and Spain. Sources were T cells, B-cell-depleted T cells, or PBMCs; the material itself was cDNA or gDNA.

This clone came up once. Original methodology: Amplified reference gene primers provided the basis for estimating nucleated cell counts. Method: immunoSEQ multiplex PCR; TCRdb's copy keeps in-frame clones and lacks some. The V and J calls and clone size were taken over from that table, and D and trimming were inferred from the DNA. The sample includes 65,000 to 100,000 clones, about nine tenths of them seen just once. Germline V gives CDR1 SNHLY, CDR2 FYNNEI. The J segment lost 8 bases and the V segment lost 5 bases, leaving 4 bases of the junction unmatched. The CDR3 has 13 amino acids. Sequenced material: peripheral blood. This receptor was taken from a man aged 45 to 65 with acute or convalescent COVID-19. This chain joins TRBV2 and TRBJ1-5; 9 positions match TRBD1. CDR3 nucleotides: TGTGCCAGCAGTTATAGGACAGGGGAGCCCCAGCATTTT. Its protein product is CASSYRTGEPQHF.